This TCR beta chain is drawn from a study of blood T cell repertoires in COVID-19. Study at large: The samples span acute and convalescent COVID-19 from the United States, Italy and Spain.

Profiled with immunoSEQ multiplex PCR; TCRdb holds only in-frame clones, not every one. The table lists about 15,000 clones, approximately 84% of them singletons. This CDR3 comprises 14 residues. Germline loops: CDR1 LNHDA, CDR2 SQIVND (reference sequence). The J segment lost 6 bases and the V segment lost 5 bases, leaving 4 bases of the junction unmatched. Sequences were obtained from peripheral blood. The sequence was obtained from a human donor in a cohort sampled during active COVID-19. This chain links TRBV19 with TRBJ2-1, with 10 bases aligning to TRBD1. In nucleotides, the CDR3 is TGTGCCAGTAGTTCGGGACAGGGGAGCAATGAGCAGTTCTTC. As protein: CASSSGQGSNEQFF. The variable domain in full, completed from reference TRBV19 and TRBJ2-1, reads DGGITQSPKYLFRKEGQNVTLSCEQNLNHDAMYWYRQDPGQGLRLIYYSQIVNDFQKGDIAEGYSVSREKKESFPLTVTSAQKNPTAFYLCASSSGQGSNEQFFGPGTRLTVL.